The 5 T cell receptor beta chains presented below share a single source sample, sequenced in a study of T cells in Graves' hyperthyroidism and ophthalmopathy. The investigators amplified TCR beta CDR3 regions from RNA transcripts. TCR CDR3 regions were first amplified by RT-PCR with HTBI primers. Each CDR3 protein gets one entry after TCRdb re-called the multiplex PCR reads with MiXCR. The sample holds fewer than 450,000 distinct CDR3 sequences, about a sixth seen once. The sequencing sample was made of blood. These TCRs come from a woman in her twenties or thirties with Graves' hyperthyroidism that later progressed to Graves' ophthalmopathy.

In its sample, this clonotype was seen a few times. This rearrangement joins TRBV19 to TRBJ2-2; possibly TRBD1 for D (5 bases). The CDR3 loop spans 17 amino acids. V lost 3 bases to trimming and J lost 5 bases, with 19 bases between them. Germline V gene lookup returns CDR1 LNHDA and CDR2 SQIVND (reference sequence). CDR3 DNA sequence: TGTGCCAGTAGTATGGTTGGGGCAGGGTTTGTTACCGGGGAGCTGTTTTTT. It is translated as CASSMVGAGFVTGELFF.

This clonotype was detected ten times or more. The chain links TRBV11-2 to TRBJ2-3; D gene unclear. The CDR3 length is 16 residues. Trimming shortened V by 2 bases and J by 8 bases, and 20 bases separated the two germline ends. Germline CDR1 reads SGHAT; CDR2 reads FQNNGV. The CDR3 DNA follows: TGTGCCAGCAGCTTATCCTCGGTAGAACCGATGGGTACGCAGTATTTT. Translation: CASSLSSVEPMGTQYF.

As DNA, the CDR3 is TGTGCCAGTAAGGACAGGGAGCAAGAGACCCAGTACTTC. This translates into CASKDREQETQYF. This chain joins TRBV19 and TRBJ2-5; 8 nucleotides align to TRBD1. The CDR3 is 13 residues long. Germline trimming cut 7 bases from V and 2 bases from J; bases unmatched to any gene: 3. Germline V gives CDR1 LNHDA, CDR2 SQIVND (reference sequence).

This clonotype was recorded many times. The chain links TRBV6-2 or TRBV6-3 to TRBJ2-3; D may be TRBD1 or TRBD2 (5 bases each). Germline V CDR1 and CDR2: MNHEY, SVGEGT. The V end was cut by 2 bases, the J end by 0 bases, with 12 bases between. The CDR3 consists of 16 residues. CDR3 DNA: TGTGCCAGCAGTTACAGGGGCGGGCTAAGCACAGATACGCAGTATTTT. It is translated as CASSYRGGLSTDTQYF.

This chain joins TRBV18 and TRBJ2-3, with TRBD1 matching 8 bases. The CDR3 runs 16 residues. The J segment lost 1 base and the V segment lost 3 bases, leaving 6 bases of the junction unmatched. Germline values: CDR1 KGHSH, CDR2 LQKENI. The CDR3 DNA reads as TGTGCCAGCTCACCGACCCAGGGGGCGGGCACAGATACGCAGTATTTT. It specifies CASSPTQGAGTDTQYF.